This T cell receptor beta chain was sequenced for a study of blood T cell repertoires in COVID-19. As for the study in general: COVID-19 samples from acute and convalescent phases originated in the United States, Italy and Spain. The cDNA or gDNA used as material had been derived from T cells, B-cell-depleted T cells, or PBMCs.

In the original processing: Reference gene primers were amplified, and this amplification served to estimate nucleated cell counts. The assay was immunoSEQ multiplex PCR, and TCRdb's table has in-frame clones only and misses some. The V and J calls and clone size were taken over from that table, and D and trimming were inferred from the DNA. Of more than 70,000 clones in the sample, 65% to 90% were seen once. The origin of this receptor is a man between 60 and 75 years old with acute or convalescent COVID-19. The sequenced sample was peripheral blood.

The CDR3: CSPWPQHF. For the CDR3, the DNA is TGCAGCCCTTGGCCCCAGCATTTT. The J gene is TRBJ1-5, the V gene TRBV20-1, with no clear D. Germline V lookup: CDR1 DFQATT, CDR2 SNEGSKA (reference sequence). The CDR3 has 8 residues.